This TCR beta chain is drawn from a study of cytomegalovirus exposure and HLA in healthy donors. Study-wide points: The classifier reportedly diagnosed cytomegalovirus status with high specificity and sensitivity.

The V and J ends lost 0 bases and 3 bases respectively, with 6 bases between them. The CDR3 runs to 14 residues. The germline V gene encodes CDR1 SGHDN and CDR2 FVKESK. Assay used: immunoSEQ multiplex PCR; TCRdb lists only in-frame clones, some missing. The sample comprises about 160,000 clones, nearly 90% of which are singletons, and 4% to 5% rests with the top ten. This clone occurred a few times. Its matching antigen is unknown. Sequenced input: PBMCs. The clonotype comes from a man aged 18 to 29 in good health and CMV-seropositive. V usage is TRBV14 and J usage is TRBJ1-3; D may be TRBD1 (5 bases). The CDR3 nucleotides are TGTGCCAGCAGCCAAGAGACAGTTGGAAACACCATATATTTT. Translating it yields CASSQETVGNTIYF. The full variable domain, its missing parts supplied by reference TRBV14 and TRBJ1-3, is EAGVTQFPSHSVIEKGQTVTLRCDPISGHDNLYWYRRVMGKEIKFLLHFVKESKQDESGMPNNRFLAERTGGTYSTLKVQPAELEDSGVYFCASSQETVGNTIYFGEGSWLTVV.